This T cell receptor (beta chain) was profiled in a study of blood T cell repertoires in COVID-19. The data were produced by immunoSEQ multiplex PCR, yet TCRdb's version contains in-frame clones alone and is incomplete. The data show some 700,000 clones, 75% to 90% seen once. V was cut by 4 bases and J by 1 base, with 9 bases left in between. Germline V gene sequence: CDR1 SGHRS, CDR2 YFSETQ. CDR3 length: 13 residues. The V call is TRBV5-1, the J call TRBJ2-7; the D gene is possibly TRBD2 (6 bases). Sequenced sample: peripheral blood. The sequence derives from a woman aged 18-29 years with acute or convalescent COVID-19. The chain's CDR3 is CASSIADSYEQYF. As DNA, the CDR3 is TGCGCCAGCAGCATAGCGGATTCCTACGAGCAGTACTTC.